This TCR beta chain was profiled in a study of T cells in Graves' hyperthyroidism and ophthalmopathy. Study findings and constraints: Blood shared most expanded thyroid clonotypes above 0.001. Ophthalmopathy was predicted by the model a median of approximately 6 months ahead of onset.

This clonotype was counted many times. What it binds is unknown. Patients were excluded for uncontrolled infection, other autoimmune disease, pregnancy or lactation. The CDR3 consists of 15 residues. The ends were cut back, 4 bases at V and 2 bases at J, with 13 bases in the middle. In germline, CDR1 is SGHTA, CDR2 FQGTGA. Amplified TCR beta CDR3 regions derived from RNA transcripts. The HTBI primer set was used in a first-round RT-PCR of the TCR CDR3. TCRdb ran MiXCR on the multiplex PCR reads and lists one entry per CDR3 protein. The table includes about 560,000 distinct CDR3 sequences, 16% detected once.

The clonotype comes from a woman between 18 and 29 years old with Graves' hyperthyroidism. The chain recombines TRBV7-3 with TRBJ2-3; a weak D match, TRBD2 (6 bases). What was sequenced was blood. The CDR3 spells CASSSTGLPTDTQYF. The CDR3 coding sequence is TGTGCCAGCAGCTCCACGGGACTCCCCACAGATACGCAGTATTTT.